The next 10 T cell receptor beta chains were all read from a single sample in a study of OX40 agonist ivuxolimab in advanced cancers. The table came from immunoSEQ multiplex PCR; TCRdb's copy has only in-frame clones and leaves some out. The sample holds 34,000 or so clones; about 89% are singletons and the top ten take approximately 4.8%. Sequenced material: CD4+ or CD8+ T cells sorted from blood, taken in a trial of the OX40 agonist ivuxolimab. These TCRs come from an adult with an advanced solid tumor such as melanoma, head and neck, liver or kidney cancer.

The V gene is TRBV5-5, the J gene TRBJ2-4; D may correspond to TRBD1 or TRBD2 (5 bases each). The CDR3 runs to 17 residues. The germline V and J ends were trimmed by 2 bases and 2 bases, with 17 bases remaining between them. Germline V gene lookup returns CDR1 SGHKS and CDR2 YYEKEE (reference sequence). CDR3 sequence (DNA): TGTGCCAGCAGCTTAGTCCGGGGACCAAATTCCAAAAACATTCAGTACTTC. It codes for CASSLVRGPNSKNIQYF.

The chain carries TRBV4-3 and TRBJ2-7; D gene unclear. The germline CDR1 and CDR2 sequences are LGHNA and YSLEER. Trimming pared 0 bases from V and 3 bases from J, leaving 9 bases between. The CDR3 totals 14 residues. CDR3 loop: CASSQDRAGYEQYF. Written as DNA, the CDR3 is TGCGCCAGCAGCCAAGATAGGGCAGGCTACGAGCAGTACTTC.

The CDR3 sequence is CASSLDGVISSGANVLTF. CDR3 in DNA: TGTGCCAGCAGCTTAGACGGGGTAATTAGCTCTGGGGCCAACGTCCTGACTTTC. This chain joins TRBV5-4 and TRBJ2-6, with D possibly matching TRBD2 (5 bases). The CDR3 runs to 18 residues. Deletions cut 2 bases from V and 0 bases from J, with 15 bases between. CDR1 is SGHNT and CDR2 is YYREEE in the germline V gene (reference sequence).

This clone was seen just once. The chain combines TRBV27 with TRBJ2-1; 13 nucleotides align to TRBD2. This CDR3 has 16 amino acids. Germline V gene sequence: CDR1 MNHEY, CDR2 SMNVEV (reference sequence). With V trimmed by 4 bases and J by 8 bases, 8 bases remained unmatched. CDR3 region: CASSSGTSGMGDEQFF. The CDR3 DNA follows: TGTGCCAGCAGTTCCGGGACTAGCGGGATGGGAGATGAGCAGTTCTTC.

The rearrangement joins TRBV7-9 to TRBJ1-3; the D gene is possibly TRBD1 (6 bases). The CDR3 extends over 17 amino acids. V lost 5 bases to trimming and J lost 0 bases, with 17 bases between them. Germline V CDR1 and CDR2: SEHNR, FQNEAQ (reference sequence). The CDR3 nucleotides are TGTGCCAGCAGCCCAAACCGAGACAGGTACTCTGGAAACACCATATATTTT. Its protein product is CASSPNRDRYSGNTIYF.

This clone showed up just once. This chain connects TRBV29-1 to TRBJ2-1, with 9 bases identical to TRBD1. This CDR3 contains 15 residues. Germline values: CDR1 SQVTM, CDR2 ANQGSEA. V dropped 5 bases and J dropped 5; count of bases not matched to a gene: 10. The CDR3 bases are TGCAGCGTTAATAATCCGGGACAGGGAAACAATGAGCAGTTCTTC. Amino acid sequence: CSVNNPGQGNNEQFF.

The CDR3 sequence is CASSTPRGGTQYF. The CDR3 DNA sequence: TGTGCCAGCAGTACGCCCCGGGGCGGTACGCAGTATTTT. V gene TRBV28 combines with J gene TRBJ2-3; tentatively, D is TRBD1 or TRBD2 (5 bases each). With 5 bases removed from V and 8 bases from J, the gap between germline ends came to 14 bases. This CDR3 is built from 13 residues. CDR1 is MDHEN and CDR2 is SYDVKM in the germline V gene.

The chain has TRBV18 and TRBJ2-2, with 8 positions matching TRBD1. J lost 5 bases, V lost 0 bases, and 5 bases had no gene match. The CDR3 sequence is 16 residues long. Germline V gene sequence: CDR1 KGHSH, CDR2 LQKENI. In nucleotides, the CDR3 is TGTGCCAGCTCACCACCGGGACAGGATCAAACCGGGGAGCTGTTTTTT. It encodes CASSPPGQDQTGELFF.

A single count supports this clone. This chain links TRBV19 with TRBJ1-6; tentative D call: TRBD1 (5 bases). Germline CDR1 reads LNHDA; CDR2 reads SQIVND (reference sequence). There are 13 residues in the CDR3. V was shortened by 5 bases and J by 9 bases, with 11 bases between the two germline ends. This CDR3 reads CASSPGGFSPLHF. CDR3 in DNA: TGTGCCAGTAGTCCCGGGGGGTTTTCACCCCTCCACTTT.

V usage is TRBV28 and J usage is TRBJ2-2; D possibly corresponds to TRBD2 (6 bases). CDR3 length equals 15 residues. V dropped 10 bases and J dropped 3 bases, with 18 bases sitting between them. CDR1 and CDR2 (germline): MDHEN, SYDVKM. CDR3 amino acids: CAIRTGEQYTGELFF. The CDR3 DNA follows: TGTGCCATCCGAACGGGGGAACAGTACACCGGGGAGCTGTTTTTT.